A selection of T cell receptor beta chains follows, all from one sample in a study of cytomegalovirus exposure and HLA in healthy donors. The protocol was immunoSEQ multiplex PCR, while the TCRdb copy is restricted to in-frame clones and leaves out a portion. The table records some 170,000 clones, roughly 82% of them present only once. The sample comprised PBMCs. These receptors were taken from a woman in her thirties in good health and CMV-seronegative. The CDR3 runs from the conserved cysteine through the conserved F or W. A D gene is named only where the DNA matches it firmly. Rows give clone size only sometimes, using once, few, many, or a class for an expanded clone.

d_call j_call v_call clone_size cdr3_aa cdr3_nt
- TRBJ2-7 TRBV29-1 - CSVDGRVGGEQYF TGCAGCGTTGACGGCAGGGTAGGGGGCGAGCAGTACTTC
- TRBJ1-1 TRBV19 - CASSSQGDTEAFF TGTGCCAGTAGTTCACAGGGAGACACTGAAGCTTTCTTT
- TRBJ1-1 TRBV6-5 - CASSYDESRGTEAFF TGTGCCAGCAGTTACGACGAAAGCAGGGGCACTGAAGCTTTCTTT
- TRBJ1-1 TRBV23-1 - CASSQSMGANTEAFF TGCGCCAGCAGTCAATCGATGGGAGCGAACACTGAAGCTTTCTTT
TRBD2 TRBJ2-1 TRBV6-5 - CASSYSGTSAYNEQFF TGTGCCAGCAGTTACTCCGGGACTAGCGCCTACAATGAGCAGTTCTTC
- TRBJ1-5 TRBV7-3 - CASSFILGRNLLGNQPQHF TGTGCCAGCAGCTTCATCCTGGGCAGGAACTTATTAGGCAATCAGCCCCAGCATTTT
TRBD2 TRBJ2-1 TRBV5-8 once CASSFLRGGYNEQFF TGTGCCAGCAGCTTCCTACGCGGGGGCTACAATGAGCAGTTCTTC
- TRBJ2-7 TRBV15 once CATSSSYTTYEQYF TGTGCCACCAGCAGTTCTTACACCACCTACGAGCAGTACTTC
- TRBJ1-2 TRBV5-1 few CASSLTGRGVGYGYTF TGCGCCAGCAGCTTGACAGGGCGTGGGGTAGGGTATGGCTACACCTTC
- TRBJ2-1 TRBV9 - CASSVDLARGFGNEQFF TGTGCCAGCAGCGTAGACCTAGCTCGCGGGTTTGGGAATGAGCAGTTCTTC
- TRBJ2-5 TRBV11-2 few CASSSRRPGQETQYF TGTGCCAGCAGCTCGAGACGGCCGGGTCAAGAGACCCAGTACTTC
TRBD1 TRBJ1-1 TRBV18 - CASSPLTGGYAEAFF TGTGCCAGCTCACCACTTACAGGGGGCTATGCTGAAGCTTTCTTT
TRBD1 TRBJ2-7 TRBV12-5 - CASGPPPGQGAREQYF TGTGCTAGTGGTCCCCCTCCGGGACAGGGGGCGCGGGAGCAGTACTTC
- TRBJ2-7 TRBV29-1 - CSDQQLVWAGPYEQYF TGCAGCGACCAGCAACTCGTTTGGGCAGGGCCCTACGAGCAGTACTTC
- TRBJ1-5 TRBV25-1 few CASSVGGPQHF TGTGCCAGCAGTGTGGGAGGGCCCCAGCATTTT
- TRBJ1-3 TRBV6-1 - CASSEAQGSGNTIYF TGTGCCAGCAGTGAAGCCCAGGGATCTGGAAACACCATATATTTT
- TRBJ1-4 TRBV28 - CASRRRYATNEKLFF TGTGCCAGCAGGAGGAGGTACGCAACTAATGAAAAACTGTTTTTT
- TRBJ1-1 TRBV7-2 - CASSHDGGNPNTEAFF TGTGCCAGCAGCCACGATGGCGGGAACCCGAACACTGAAGCTTTCTTT
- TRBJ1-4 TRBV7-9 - CASSLGSRGGEKLFF TGTGCCAGCAGCTTAGGGTCCAGGGGTGGTGAAAAACTGTTTTTT
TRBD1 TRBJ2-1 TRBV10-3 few CAIRSDRGGDEQFF TGTGCCATCAGGTCGGACAGGGGAGGAGATGAGCAGTTCTTC
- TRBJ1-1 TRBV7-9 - CASSLQGLNTEAFF TGTGCCAGCAGCTTGCAGGGATTGAACACTGAAGCTTTCTTT
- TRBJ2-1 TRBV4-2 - CASSPKTGEQFF TGTGCCAGCAGCCCCAAGACGGGTGAGCAGTTCTTC
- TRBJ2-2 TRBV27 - CASSSTLRGFRSGELFF TGTGCCAGCAGTTCGACATTGCGGGGATTCAGATCCGGGGAGCTGTTTTTT
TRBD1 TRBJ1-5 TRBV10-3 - CAISMTGDSNQPQHF TGTGCCATCAGTATGACAGGGGACAGCAATCAGCCCCAGCATTTT
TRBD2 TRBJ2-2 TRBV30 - CAWSGTSGLPNTGELFF TGTGCCTGGAGTGGGACTAGCGGACTCCCGAACACCGGGGAGCTGTTTTTT
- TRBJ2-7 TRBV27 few CASSPTYRYSYEQYF TGTGCCAGCAGTCCGACATACCGCTACTCCTACGAGCAGTACTTC
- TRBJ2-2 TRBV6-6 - CASSSRVGGNTGELFF TGTGCCAGCAGTTCCCGGGTGGGAGGTAACACCGGGGAGCTGTTTTTT
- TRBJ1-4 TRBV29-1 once CSVEVAQDSKKLFF TGCAGCGTTGAAGTCGCCCAGGACAGTAAAAAACTGTTTTTT
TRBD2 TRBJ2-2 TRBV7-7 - CASSQLAGSKAGELFF TGTGCTAGCAGCCAATTAGCGGGTTCAAAGGCCGGGGAGCTGTTTTTT
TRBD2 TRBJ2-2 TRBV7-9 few CASSLLAGGYTGELFF TGTGCCAGCAGCTTACTAGCGGGGGGTTACACCGGGGAGCTGTTTTTT
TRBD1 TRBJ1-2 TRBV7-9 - CSSSLGTDGYTF TGTTCCAGCAGCTTAGGGACAGATGGCTACACCTTC
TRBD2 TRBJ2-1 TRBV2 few CASRGTSGAFEQFF TGTGCCAGCAGAGGGACTAGCGGGGCATTCGAGCAGTTCTTC
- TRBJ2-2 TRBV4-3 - CASSQDLSGTGELFF TGCGCCAGCAGCCAAGACCTCTCAGGGACCGGGGAGCTGTTTTTT
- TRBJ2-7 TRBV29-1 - CSVGMGSGAYEQYF TGCAGCGTTGGAATGGGTAGCGGAGCCTACGAGCAGTACTTC
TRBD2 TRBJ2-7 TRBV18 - CASSSKSSSGRYEQYF TGTGCCAGCTCATCAAAATCGTCTAGCGGACGCTACGAGCAGTACTTC
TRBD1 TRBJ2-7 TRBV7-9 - CASSLGGTGAYEQYF TGTGCCAGCAGCTTAGGGGGGACAGGGGCCTACGAGCAGTACTTC
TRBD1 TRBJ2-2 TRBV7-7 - CASSLNLAGTGTSGELFF TGTGCCAGCAGCTTGAATTTGGCCGGGACAGGTACAAGCGGGGAGCTGTTTTTT
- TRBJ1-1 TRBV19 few CASSISAGAREAFF TGTGCCAGTAGTATATCTGCAGGGGCACGTGAAGCTTTCTTT
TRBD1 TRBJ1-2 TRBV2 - CASRLQGEDYGYPF TGTGCCAGCAGACTACAGGGGGAGGACTATGGCTACCCCTTC
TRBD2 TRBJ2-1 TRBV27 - CASSSTSGRGFRNEQFF TGTGCCAGCAGTTCGACTAGCGGGAGGGGGTTTCGCAATGAGCAGTTCTTC
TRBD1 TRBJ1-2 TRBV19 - CASRLDRGLGYGYTF TGTGCCAGTAGACTTGACAGGGGGCTGGGCTATGGCTACACCTTC
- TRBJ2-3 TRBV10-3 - CAISEEGDTQYF TGTGCCATCAGTGAGGAGGGAGATACGCAGTATTTT
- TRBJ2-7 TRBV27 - CASSLVATVVTYEQYF TGTGCCAGCAGTTTAGTGGCGACTGTTGTGACCTACGAGCAGTACTTC
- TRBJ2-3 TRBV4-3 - CASSQGKMSGRNTQYF TGCGCCAGCAGCCAAGGGAAGATGAGCGGAAGGAATACGCAGTATTTT
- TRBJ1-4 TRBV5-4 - CASSLGRGNEKLFF TGTGCCAGCAGCTTGGGGAGGGGTAATGAAAAACTGTTTTTT
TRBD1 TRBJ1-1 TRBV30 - CAWSVNGRGSNTEAFF TGTGCCTGGAGTGTTAATGGCAGGGGGTCGAACACTGAAGCTTTCTTT
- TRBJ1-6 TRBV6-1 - CASMGGTLYNSPLHF TGTGCCAGCATGGGGGGAACTCTTTATAATTCACCCCTCCACTTT
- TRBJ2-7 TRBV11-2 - CASSLSPGPMYEQYF TGTGCCAGCAGCTTGTCACCGGGTCCTATGTACGAGCAGTACTTC
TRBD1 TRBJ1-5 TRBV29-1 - CSVGQGGLNQPQHF TGCAGCGTTGGACAGGGGGGACTCAATCAGCCCCAGCATTTT
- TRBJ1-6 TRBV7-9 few CASSRESNSPLHF TGTGCCAGCAGCCGGGAGAGTAATTCACCCCTCCACTTT
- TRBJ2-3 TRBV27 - CASRHGTSTDTQYF TGTGCCAGCAGGCACGGTACTAGCACAGATACGCAGTATTTT
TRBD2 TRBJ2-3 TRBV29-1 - CSARRLAGMADTQYF TGCAGCGCCCGACGACTAGCGGGGATGGCAGATACGCAGTATTTT
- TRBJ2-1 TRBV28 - CASHSRHEQFF TGTGCCAGCCACTCGAGGCATGAGCAGTTCTTC
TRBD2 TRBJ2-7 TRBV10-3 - CAISELPLAGVNEQYF TGTGCCATCAGTGAGTTGCCTCTAGCGGGAGTCAACGAGCAGTACTTC
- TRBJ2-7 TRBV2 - CASSEDWAGGTF -